These 14 T cell receptor beta chains share one sample of origin, sequenced in a study of blood T cell repertoires in COVID-19. TCRdb's table, derived via immunoSEQ multiplex PCR, lists solely in-frame clones and lacks some. The sample shows around 92,000 clones, under 85% of them seen only once. Sequencing used peripheral blood. These receptors originate from an elderly woman with acute or convalescent COVID-19.

This chain connects TRBV12-3 or TRBV12-4 to TRBJ1-2; D may be TRBD1 (6 bases). This CDR3 spans 13 amino acids. Deletions cut 6 bases from V and 2 bases from J, with 10 bases between. Here the CDR3 reads CASRGHYNYGYTF. In DNA, the CDR3 is TGTGCCAGCAGGGGACACTACAACTATGGCTACACCTTC.

V and J are TRBV27 and TRBJ2-5, with D possibly TRBD1 on 6 matching bases. The length of the CDR3 is 14 residues. V lost 5 bases, J lost 1 base, and 11 bases lay in between. Germline CDR1 is MNHEY and CDR2 is SMNVEV (reference sequence). The CDR3 is CASSSRDTQETQYF. DNA of the CDR3: TGTGCCAGCAGTAGCCGGGACACCCAAGAGACCCAGTACTTC.

This chain connects TRBV30 to TRBJ2-3; 12 bases line up with TRBD2. Per germline, CDR1 GTSNPN and CDR2 SVGIG (reference sequence). This CDR3 is 16 amino acids long. The V segment lost 3 bases and the J segment 3 bases; nucleotides outside the gene matches: 7. CDR3 nucleotide sequence: TGTGCCTGGAGGCCCGGGACTAGCGGGCAAACAGATACGCAGTATTTT. It is translated as CAWRPGTSGQTDTQYF.

The genes are TRBV11-2 and TRBJ2-5; D possibly corresponds to TRBD1 (6 bases). Trimming removed 0 bases from V and 2 bases from J, with 19 bases in between. Germline V lookup: CDR1 SGHAT, CDR2 FQNNGV. This CDR3 region has 18 residues. Here the CDR3 DNA reads TGTGCCAGCAGCTTAGATGGGTATCGTTCGGACAGACAAGAGACCCAGTACTTC. Its translation is CASSLDGYRSDRQETQYF.

The chain links TRBV18 to TRBJ2-1; 9 positions match TRBD1. V shed 8 bases, J shed 1 base, and the junction held 3 bases outside the gene matches. The length of the CDR3 is 14 residues. Germline V gene sequence: CDR1 KGHSH, CDR2 LQKENI. CDR3 sequence reads: CASTDRGSYNEQFF. Here the CDR3 DNA reads TGTGCCAGCACGGACAGGGGTTCCTACAATGAGCAGTTCTTC. Drawing the rest from reference TRBV18 and TRBJ2-1, the complete variable domain is NAGVMQNPRHLVRRRGQEARLRCSPMKGHSHVYWYRQLPEEGLKFMVYLQKENIIDESGMPKERFSAEFPKEGPSILRIQQVVRGDSAAYFCASTDRGSYNEQFFGPGTRLTVL.

The V gene is TRBV4-1, the J gene TRBJ2-2; the D gene is possibly TRBD1 (5 bases). The CDR3 spans 14 residues. With 6 bases removed from V and 3 bases from J, the gap between germline ends came to 11 bases. Germline loops: CDR1 MGHRA, CDR2 YSYEKL. In DNA, the CDR3 is TGCGCCAGCAGTCCTCGACAGTACACCGGGGAGCTGTTTTTT. Translated, it gives CASSPRQYTGELFF.

The chain carries TRBV11-3 and TRBJ2-2, with D unresolved. Trimming removed 6 bases from V and 1 base from J, with 6 bases in between. Per germline, CDR1 SGHNT and CDR2 YENEEA. The CDR3 length is 13 residues. CDR3 in DNA: TGTGCCAGCAGTTTTAAGAACACCGGGGAGCTGTTTTTT. Its translation: CASSFKNTGELFF.

The DNA for the CDR3 is TGTGCCAGCAGTGCTAGCGGGGCTAGCTCCTACAATGAGCAGTTCTTC. Translated, it gives CASSASGASSYNEQFF. The genes are TRBV6-2 or TRBV6-3 and TRBJ2-1; TRBD2 matches at 9 bases. The CDR3 is made up of 16 amino acids. Germline CDR1 reads MNHEY; CDR2 reads SVGEGT. V lost 5 bases to trimming and J lost 0 bases; unmatched junction nucleotides: 5.

A few counts support this clone. The chain combines TRBV12-3 or TRBV12-4 with TRBJ1-6, with no clear D. V lost 7 bases and J lost 10, with 14 bases in between. This CDR3 has 13 residues. The CDR3 here is CASKGGPGSPLHF. In DNA form, the CDR3 reads TGTGCCAGCAAAGGCGGGCCGGGCTCACCCCTCCACTTT.

The V call is TRBV11-2, the J call TRBJ2-5, with 10 bases that match TRBD1. CDR3 size: 15 residues. The trim removed 5 bases at V and 4 bases at J, leaving 7 bases unmatched. Germline V gives CDR1 SGHAT, CDR2 FQNNGV. The CDR3 DNA sequence: TGTGCCAGCAGCCCATACGGGACAGGGGTAGAGACCCAGTACTTC. Translating it yields CASSPYGTGVETQYF. The full variable domain, its missing parts supplied by reference TRBV11-2 and TRBJ2-5, is EAGVAQSPRYKIIEKRQSVAFWCNPISGHATLYWYQQILGQGPKLLIQFQNNGVVDDSQLPKDRFSAERLKGVDSTLKIQPAKLEDSAVYLCASSPYGTGVETQYFGPGTRLLVL.

This clone was counted a single time. V and J are TRBV28 and TRBJ1-6; possible D gene TRBD1, 6 bases. The V end was cut by 8 bases, the J end by 10 bases, with 18 bases between. This CDR3 spans 14 amino acids. Germline V gives CDR1 MDHEN, CDR2 SYDVKM. The DNA for the CDR3 is TGTGCCAGCGCCCCGGGACACAGGGACTCACCCCTCCACTTT. This translates into CASAPGHRDSPLHF.

This clone occurred a few times. The chain couples TRBV5-6 to TRBJ1-3; TRBD1 aligns across 7 bases. J lost 0 bases, V lost 5 bases, and 8 bases had no gene match. There are 16 residues in the CDR3. Germline assignment: CDR1 SGHDT and CDR2 YYEEEE. The CDR3 sequence is CASRLTGENSGNTIYF. The CDR3 DNA reads as TGTGCCAGCAGATTAACAGGGGAAAACTCTGGAAACACCATATATTTT.

The chain couples TRBV4-2 to TRBJ2-7; the match to TRBD2 covers 8 bases. After removal of 0 bases from V and 4 bases from J, the junction contained 11 bases not matched to a gene. The germline CDR1 and CDR2 sequences are LGHNA and YNFKEQ. CDR3 length: 17 residues. CDR3 sequence (DNA): TGTGCCAGCAGCCAAGAACCCGGGACTAGGAACCCTTACGAGCAGTACTTC. Translating it yields CASSQEPGTRNPYEQYF.

This clone was observed once. This specimen includes other DNA sequences encoding the same CDR3. DNA for the CDR3: TGTGCCAGCAGCCAGGACACCTACGAGCAGTACTTC. It yields the protein CASSQDTYEQYF. This chain links TRBV3-1 (or the pseudogene TRBV3-2) with TRBJ2-7; tentatively, D is TRBD1 (5 bases). CDR3 length: 12 amino acids. Germline V gene data show CDR1 as LGHDT and CDR2 as YNNKEL (reference sequence). With 3 bases removed from V and 2 bases from J, the gap between germline ends came to 5 bases.